Shown below are 27 T cell receptor beta chains from a single sample sequenced in a study of CXCR3-negative and CXCR3-positive naive CD8 T cells. The authors prepared UMI-labeled TRB cDNA libraries by 5' RACE. TCRdb processed the 5' RACE reads again and assigns one entry to each CDR3 protein, with no DNA. The repertoire table contains approximately 90,000 distinct CDR3 sequences. Study-wide points: Naive cells with CXCR3 showed TRB CDR3s that were more hydrophobic than those in CXCR3-negative naive cells.

No antigens are known for them. The sample was naive CXCR3+ CD8+ T cells from blood. The subset was: CD45RO-CCR7+CD27+CD95- naive CD8+ T cells expressing CXCR3 (TNR3+). Every receptor here comes from a human donor in good health. Some clones in this sample may be carry-over from other donors' samples.

This sequence joins TRBV6-5 and TRBJ2-2; TCRdb selects TRBD2, and the lack of DNA leaves this call unchecked. This CDR3 comprises 17 residues. The V gene's germline CDR1 is MNHEY and CDR2 SVGAGI. The CDR3 sequence: CASRTRVREGNTGELFF.

The chain employs TRBV29-1 and TRBJ2-7. Germline CDR1 reads SQVTM; CDR2 reads ANQGSEA. The CDR3 is 12 residues long. The CDR3 loop reads CSVEGGTYEQYF.

The V call is TRBV5-4, the J call TRBJ2-1. Germline V gene sequence: CDR1 SGHNT, CDR2 YYREEE (reference sequence). The CDR3 runs to 16 residues. CDR3 in amino acids: CASSGSSGIEHNEQFF.

The CDR3 here is CASSMRADEQYF. The gene calls are TRBV19 and TRBJ2-7; TCRdb's assignment of TRBD2 cannot be checked, as there is no DNA. This CDR3 is built from 12 residues. Germline assignment: CDR1 LNHDA and CDR2 SQIVND (reference sequence).

This chain links TRBV28 with TRBJ1-2; with no DNA, the TCRdb D assignment of TRBD1 cannot be verified. From germline, CDR1 is MDHEN and CDR2 SYDVKM. This CDR3 comprises 15 residues. This CDR3 is CASSSPRDGNYGYTF.

The chain has TRBV12-3 or TRBV12-4 and TRBJ2-1. The CDR3 has 12 residues. This chain's CDR3 is CASSLMVDEQFF.

The chain carries TRBV11-2 and TRBJ1-2. Per the germline V gene, CDR1 is SGHAT and CDR2 is FQNNGV. The CDR3 sequence is 17 residues long. CDR3 sequence reads: CASSLVLGTDPTYGYTF.

CDR3 sequence reads: CASSYGNQPQHF. This chain connects TRBV6-2 or TRBV6-3 to TRBJ1-5. Germline CDR1 and CDR2: MNHEY and SVGEGT. The CDR3 is made up of 12 amino acids.

This chain uses TRBV14 with TRBJ2-1; TCRdb's assignment of TRBD2 cannot be checked, as there is no DNA. This CDR3 region has 14 residues. The germline V gene encodes CDR1 SGHDN and CDR2 FVKESK. The CDR3 sequence: CASSHRTTYNEQFF.

The gene calls are TRBV5-1 and TRBJ2-6; absent DNA, TCRdb's TRBD1 call cannot be checked. The CDR3 contains 17 residues. The germline CDR1 and CDR2 sequences are SGHRS and YFSETQ. The CDR3 loop is CASSLGTGSSGANVLTF.

The V call is TRBV7-9, the J call TRBJ2-1; TCRdb proposes TRBD1, but this gene call is untestable without DNA. The CDR3 runs to 13 residues. Germline CDR1 SEHNR, CDR2 FQNEAQ (reference sequence). The CDR3 sequence: CASSPKRGNEQFF. Drawing the rest from reference TRBV7-9 and TRBJ2-1, the complete variable domain is DTGVSQNPRHKITKRGQNVTFRCDPISEHNRLYWYRQTLGQGPEFLTYFQNEAQLEKSRLLSDRFSAERPKGSFSTLEIQRTEQGDSAMYLCASSPKRGNEQFFGPGTRLTVL.

The chain carries TRBV2 and TRBJ2-7. Germline V CDR1 and CDR2: SNHLY, FYNNEI. The CDR3 is 14 residues long. CDR3 protein: CASSEILDGYEQYF. The variable domain in full, with the rest retrieved from reference TRBV2 and TRBJ2-7, is EPEVTQTPSHQVTQMGQEVILRCVPISNHLYFYWYRQILGQKVEFLVSFYNNEISEKSEIFDDQFSVERPDGSNFTLKIRSTKLEDSAMYFCASSEILDGYEQYFGPGTRLTVT.

The V call is TRBV19, the J call TRBJ2-6; the TCRdb call, TRBD2, lacks DNA for checking. Per the germline V gene, CDR1 is LNHDA and CDR2 is SQIVND (reference sequence). This CDR3 is 19 amino acids long. CDR3 in amino acids: CASSPLAGRDYSGANVLTF.

This rearrangement joins TRBV3-1 to TRBJ1-1; TCRdb gives TRBD1 as the D gene, but with no DNA this cannot be confirmed. Germline V CDR1 and CDR2: LGHDT, YNNKEL (reference sequence). The CDR3 loop spans 14 amino acids. The CDR3 region is CASSQERQGIEAFF.

This chain connects TRBV6-5 to TRBJ2-5; TCRdb proposes TRBD2, but this gene call is untestable without DNA. Germline V gene sequence: CDR1 MNHEY, CDR2 SVGAGI. The CDR3 has 14 amino acids. The chain's CDR3 is CASTQRGSVETQYF.

CDR3 in amino acids: CASSAGLNTEAFF. The gene calls are TRBV19 and TRBJ1-1. This CDR3 has 13 amino acids. The germline V gene encodes CDR1 LNHDA and CDR2 SQIVND (reference sequence). The full variable domain, completed using reference TRBV19 and TRBJ1-1, is DGGITQSPKYLFRKEGQNVTLSCEQNLNHDAMYWYRQDPGQGLRLIYYSQIVNDFQKGDIAEGYSVSREKKESFPLTVTSAQKNPTAFYLCASSAGLNTEAFFGQGTRLTVV.

The rearrangement uses TRBV28 and TRBJ2-1; there is no DNA to check the TCRdb D call of TRBD1. From germline, CDR1 is MDHEN and CDR2 SYDVKM. The CDR3 runs to 15 residues. The CDR3 protein is CASSFPRTGHLGQFF. The full variable domain, with the rest looked up from reference TRBV28 and TRBJ2-1, is DVKVTQSSRYLVKRTGEKVFLECVQDMDHENMFWYRQDPGLGLRLIYFSYDVKMKEKGDIPEGYSVSREKKERFSLILESASTNQTSMYLCASSFPRTGHLGQFFGPGTRLTVL.

This rearrangement joins TRBV7-9 to TRBJ2-7. Germline CDR1 SEHNR, CDR2 FQNEAQ (reference sequence). This CDR3 spans 13 amino acids. The chain's CDR3 is CASSLVDSYEQYF.

CDR3: CASSASGTGEAFF. The chain joins TRBV6-2 or TRBV6-3 to TRBJ1-1; the D gene TCRdb calls, TRBD1, cannot be checked with no DNA. The length of the CDR3 is 13 residues. CDR1 MNHEY and CDR2 SVGEGT come from the germline V gene.

The V call is TRBV7-6, the J call TRBJ2-3; TCRdb names TRBD1, which stays unverified in the absence of DNA. The CDR3 length is 16 residues. The germline gives CDR1 SGHVS, CDR2 FNYEAQ. This CDR3 reads CASSLRGGDLTDTQYF.

The V and J genes are TRBV19 and TRBJ2-2. The germline V gene has CDR1 LNHDA and CDR2 SQIVND (reference sequence). CDR3 size: 14 residues. CDR3 amino acids: CASISGRITGELFF.

The chain is built from TRBV11-2 and TRBJ2-7. Per germline, CDR1 SGHAT and CDR2 FQNNGV. There are 15 residues in the CDR3. CDR3 region: CASSSTQLGSYEQYF.

This chain uses TRBV28 with TRBJ1-5; the TCRdb call, TRBD1, lacks DNA for checking. The CDR3 extends over 14 amino acids. Germline assignment: CDR1 MDHEN and CDR2 SYDVKM. The CDR3 reads CASSRGGVKQPQHF.

This chain connects TRBV21-1 to TRBJ2-7; TCRdb proposes TRBD1, but this gene call is untestable without DNA. TRBV21-1 is reported as a pseudogene. This CDR3 is built from 15 residues. The chain's CDR3 is CASSSWTGNSYEQYF.

The chain links TRBV29-1 to TRBJ2-7; TCRdb returns TRBD1, unconfirmable since there is no DNA. CDR1 is SQVTM, CDR2 ANQGSEA, per germline. This CDR3 is 14 amino acids long. This CDR3 reads CSVEDGQGGGEQYF.

The chain combines TRBV12-3 or TRBV12-4 with TRBJ2-5. This CDR3 comprises 15 residues. The CDR3 sequence is CASSRKQCRSETQYF.

The chain combines TRBV9 with TRBJ2-4; TCRdb returns TRBD2, unconfirmable since there is no DNA. Per the germline V gene, CDR1 is SGDLS and CDR2 is YYNGEE. This CDR3 comprises 16 residues. This CDR3 is CASGEGLAGDGNIQYF.